This T cell receptor (beta chain) stems from a study of cytomegalovirus exposure and HLA in healthy donors. Study-wide background: Early release data held 85 million or so unique TCRs from HLA-typed donors. Study results and limitations: In an earlier analysis, about 90% or about 30%: the productive usage of most TCR beta V segments. Researchers counted about 150 TCR beta chains as cytomegalovirus-associated. Reports described diagnosis of cytomegalovirus status by the classifier as highly specific and sensitive.

Germline values: CDR1 SGHNT, CDR2 YENEEA. This CDR3 spans 12 amino acids. Trimming stripped 5 bases from V and 2 bases from J, with 7 bases between. Primers included in the PCR were 60 Vbeta and 13 Jbeta primers. Assay used: immunoSEQ multiplex PCR; TCRdb lists only in-frame clones, some missing. In the table there are under 200,000 clones, about 79% of which are singletons. The table lists this clone with a count of one. The target antigen is unknown. The source of this sequence is a woman aged 50 to 60 in good health and CMV-seronegative. This chain joins TRBV11-3 and TRBJ2-7; D might be TRBD2 (5 bases). Material for sequencing was PBMCs. This CDR3 is CASSDGTYEQYF. CDR3 nucleotide sequence: TGTGCCAGCAGCGACGGGACCTACGAGCAGTACTTC.